The 30 T cell receptor beta chains presented below share a single source sample, sequenced in a study of beta chain features in type 1 diabetes. Since all of the isolated RNA was reverse transcribed, expressed TCRB transcripts were what got sequenced. Produced via immunoSEQ multiplex PCR; TCRdb's table is partial and in-frame only. The sample lists 350,000 to 450,000 clones; approximately 15% were seen once. Sequenced: naive CD4+ T cells from blood. The receptors here all came from a man aged 30 to 45 in good health.

This chain uses TRBV5-1 with TRBJ2-1; 8 nucleotides align to TRBD2. This CDR3 spans 16 amino acids. Germline loops: CDR1 SGHRS, CDR2 YFSETQ. After removal of 5 bases from V and 7 bases from J, the junction contained 14 bases not matched to a gene. CDR3: CASSPPKSGSLNEQFF. DNA of the CDR3: TGCGCCAGCAGTCCACCTAAGAGCGGGAGCCTAAATGAGCAGTTCTTC.

The sample holds a few counts of this clone. The chain uses TRBV6-1 and TRBJ2-5; unclear D gene. Trimming removed 4 bases from V and 5 bases from J, with 14 bases in between. There are 14 residues in the CDR3. Looked up from germline, CDR1 is MNHNS and CDR2 is SASEGT. CDR3 sequence (DNA): TGTGCCAGCAGTGTCCCTGAGGTCAGGGAGACCCAGTACTTC. This codes for CASSVPEVRETQYF.

This clone has just a few counts. This chain connects TRBV18 to TRBJ2-7; tentative D call: TRBD1 (6 bases). The CDR3 consists of 13 residues. From germline, CDR1 is KGHSH and CDR2 LQKENI. V shed 4 bases and J shed 3 bases, with 10 bases lying between them. The CDR3 region has the DNA TGTGCCAGCTCACGGACAGCTTTCTACGAGCAGTACGTC. This encodes CASSRTAFYEQYV.

This clone was recorded a few times. This chain links TRBV2 with TRBJ2-1; TRBD2 agrees at 11 bases. Germline V gene lookup returns CDR1 SNHLY and CDR2 FYNNEI. This CDR3 is 13 amino acids long. J lost 7 bases, V lost 4 bases, and 0 bases had no gene match. This CDR3 is CASSGTSGNEQFF. The CDR3 bases are TGTGCCAGCAGTGGGACTAGCGGGAATGAGCAGTTCTTC.

CDR3 nucleotide sequence: TGTGCCAGCAGCCTCCATGACGACATGAACACTGAAGCTTTCTTT. Translation: CASSLHDDMNTEAFF. The J gene is TRBJ1-1, the V gene TRBV7-3, with unresolved D. Germline V gene sequence: CDR1 SGHTA, CDR2 FQGTGA. The V and J ends lost 5 bases and 0 bases respectively, with 13 bases between them. This CDR3 region has 15 residues.

A few counts support this clone. This chain connects TRBV30 to TRBJ1-1; D remains unclear. Germline V CDR1 and CDR2: GTSNPN, SVGIG (reference sequence). Trimming cost V 6 bases and J 2 bases, with 10 bases left between them. The CDR3 is made up of 12 amino acids. The CDR3 reads CACAGRNTEAFF. The CDR3 DNA follows: TGTGCCTGTGCAGGTAGAAACACTGAAGCTTTCTTT.

In its sample, this clone was seen a few times. The chain has TRBV19 and TRBJ2-7; possibly TRBD2 for D (5 bases). Trimming shortened V by 3 bases and J by 6 bases, and 12 bases separated the two germline ends. This CDR3 is built from 13 residues. From germline, CDR1 is LNHDA and CDR2 SQIVND (reference sequence). The CDR3 here is CASSIQGAGEQYF. DNA for the CDR3: TGTGCCAGTAGTATCCAAGGTGCGGGCGAGCAGTACTTC.

The gene calls are TRBV19 and TRBJ2-3; D is perhaps TRBD2 (5 bases). This CDR3 contains 13 residues. The germline V gene has CDR1 LNHDA and CDR2 SQIVND (reference sequence). V was clipped by 4 bases and J by 4 bases, with 9 bases between them. The CDR3 reads CASSTGGPDTQYF. Here the CDR3 DNA reads TGTGCCAGTAGTACCGGCGGGCCAGATACGCAGTATTTT.

The CDR3 is CAWFGGSNGYTF. The CDR3 nucleotides are TGTGCCTGGTTCGGGGGATCTAACGGCTACACCTTC. V usage is TRBV30 and J usage is TRBJ1-2, with a possible D match to TRBD1 (5 bases). V dropped 5 bases and J dropped 8 bases, with 15 bases sitting between them. The CDR3 contains 12 residues. Looked up from germline, CDR1 is GTSNPN and CDR2 is SVGIG (reference sequence).

CDR3 nucleotide sequence: TGTGCCAGCAGCTTGAGAGAAGGAGATACGCAGTATTTT. Its translation: CASSLREGDTQYF. The chain links TRBV7-2 to TRBJ2-3; D is unresolved. The CDR3 has 13 residues. In germline, CDR1 is SGHTA, CDR2 FQGNSA. With 3 bases removed from V and 5 bases from J, the gap between germline ends came to 9 bases.

J is TRBJ1-2 and V is TRBV5-4; D might be TRBD1 (6 bases). V lost 6 bases and J lost 4, with 13 bases in between. The CDR3 consists of 13 residues. Looked up from germline, CDR1 is SGHNT and CDR2 is YYREEE (reference sequence). CDR3 DNA: TGTGCCAGCACTCTGACAGGATCCTATGGCTACACCTTC. It codes for CASTLTGSYGYTF.

This clone was seen many times. This rearrangement joins TRBV4-3 to TRBJ2-1; D is ambiguous. This CDR3 is built from 14 residues. V was cut by 0 bases and J by 4 bases, with 7 bases left in between. Germline CDR1 is LGHNA and CDR2 is YSLEER. The CDR3 DNA sequence: TGCGCCAGCAGCCAAGACGTTTTGTACAATGAGCAGTTCTTC. It is translated as CASSQDVLYNEQFF.

This clone was counted a few times. This sequence joins TRBV7-2 and TRBJ2-3; 9 nucleotides match TRBD2. V lost 8 bases, J lost 4 bases, and 7 bases stayed unmatched. The CDR3 is 14 amino acids. Germline lookup yields CDR1 SGHTA and CDR2 FQGNSA. The chain's CDR3 is CASLAAGGADTQYF. The CDR3 nucleotides are TGTGCCAGCCTCGCGGCGGGGGGGGCAGATACGCAGTATTTT.

There are a few counts of this clone. The V and J genes are TRBV27 and TRBJ1-6; TRBD1 aligns across 8 bases. Losses at the gene ends were 2 bases for V and 9 bases for J; bases not matched to a gene: 6. Germline-derived CDR1 and CDR2 are MNHEY and SMNVEV (reference sequence). There are 15 residues in the CDR3. CDR3 protein: CASSLRSGGISPLHF. The CDR3 DNA is TGTGCCAGCAGTTTAAGGTCAGGGGGCATTTCACCCCTCCACTTT.

This clone has only a few counts. The chain combines TRBV15 with TRBJ1-2; 7 positions match TRBD1. The CDR3 extends over 14 amino acids. Germline V gives CDR1 LNHNV, CDR2 YYDKDF (reference sequence). Trimming cost V 3 bases and J 8 bases; bases outside gene matches: 9. The CDR3 here is CATSSPGQLRGYTF. CDR3 sequence (DNA): TGTGCCACCAGCAGTCCGGGACAGCTTAGGGGCTACACCTTC.

This clone was counted only a few times. The genes are TRBV6-5 and TRBJ2-5, with D possibly matching TRBD1 (7 bases). CDR1 and CDR2 (germline): MNHEY, SVGAGI. The CDR3 consists of 12 residues. V dropped 5 bases and J dropped 4 bases, with 8 bases sitting between them. CDR3 DNA: TGTGCCAGCAGTCAGGGGGGAGAGACCCAGTACTTC. Translation: CASSQGGETQYF.

This clone was picked up one time. The chain links TRBV29-1 to TRBJ1-5; the D gene is possibly TRBD1 (6 bases). Germline CDR1 and CDR2: SQVTM and ANQGSEA. The ends were cut back, 3 bases at V and 5 bases at J, with 11 bases in the middle. The CDR3 consists of 13 residues. The chain's CDR3 is CSVEGARDQPQHF. In DNA, the CDR3 is TGCAGCGTTGAGGGGGCGAGGGATCAGCCCCAGCATTTT.

V is TRBV14 and J is TRBJ1-2; D uncertain. The V end lost 0 bases, the J end lost 7 bases, and 9 bases lay between the germline ends. The CDR3 extends over 13 amino acids. Germline V lookup: CDR1 SGHDN, CDR2 FVKESK. DNA of the CDR3: TGTGCCAGCAGCCAAGACGATATCCTTGGCTACACCTTC. The encoded protein is CASSQDDILGYTF.

The V gene is TRBV30, the J gene TRBJ1-2; no definite D call. This CDR3 has 15 amino acids. Looked up from germline, CDR1 is GTSNPN and CDR2 is SVGIG (reference sequence). V shed 0 bases and J shed 4 bases, with 15 bases lying between them. CDR3 bases: TGTGCCTGGAGTGTGGATTATGGTGGAAGCTATGGCTACACCTTC. Translating it yields CAWSVDYGGSYGYTF.

This rearrangement joins TRBV5-4 to TRBJ1-2; 8 bases line up with TRBD1. The trim removed 4 bases at V and 3 bases at J, leaving 5 bases unmatched. The CDR3 has 14 residues. Germline CDR1 SGHNT, CDR2 YYREEE (reference sequence). CDR3 sequence reads: CASSPRTGYYGYTF. The CDR3, as DNA: TGTGCCAGCAGCCCAAGGACAGGGTACTATGGCTACACCTTC.

The V and J genes are TRBV6-6 and TRBJ1-6; the match to TRBD1 covers 8 bases. The CDR3 has 15 residues. Germline CDR1 and CDR2: MNHNY and SVGAGI (reference sequence). V shed 5 bases, J shed 7 bases, and the junction held 7 bases outside the gene matches. CDR3 nucleotide sequence: TGTGCCAGCAGTAAGACAGGGGCGGCAAATTCACCCCTCCACTTT. Translating gives CASSKTGAANSPLHF.

This chain links TRBV18 with TRBJ1-2; 9 bases align to TRBD1. The CDR3 is 16 residues long. Trimming at V came to 3 bases and at J to 0 bases, leaving 5 bases not matched to a gene. The germline V gene has CDR1 KGHSH and CDR2 LQKENI. The CDR3 coding sequence is TGTGCCAGCTCACCGGGACAGGGAACGGCTAACTATGGCTACACCTTC. Its protein product is CASSPGQGTANYGYTF. Looking up the rest from reference TRBV18 and TRBJ1-2 gives the full variable domain: NAGVMQNPRHLVRRRGQEARLRCSPMKGHSHVYWYRQLPEEGLKFMVYLQKENIIDESGMPKERFSAEFPKEGPSILRIQQVVRGDSAAYFCASSPGQGTANYGYTFGSGTRLTVV.

This clone appeared a few times. This chain links TRBV7-9 with TRBJ2-2; D gene unclear. The germline CDR1 and CDR2 sequences are SEHNR and FQNEAQ (reference sequence). The CDR3 runs 13 residues. V was trimmed by 2 bases and J by 5 bases, leaving 6 bases between them. For the CDR3, the DNA is TGTGCCAGCAGCTTATGGTATACCGGGGAGCTGTTTTTT. Its protein is CASSLWYTGELFF.

The V call is TRBV4-1, the J call TRBJ1-2; perhaps TRBD1 as D (5 bases). Trimming removed 0 bases from V and 4 bases from J, with 9 bases in between. In germline, CDR1 is MGHRA, CDR2 YSYEKL. CDR3 size: 14 residues. The CDR3 sequence: CASSQERQGYGYTF. CDR3 in DNA: TGCGCCAGCAGCCAAGAGAGGCAGGGCTATGGCTACACCTTC.

In its sample, this clone was seen a few times. This chain connects TRBV11-2 to TRBJ2-3, with D uncertain. V was clipped by 3 bases and J by 5 bases, with 9 bases between them. Germline CDR1 SGHAT, CDR2 FQNNGV. This CDR3 has 13 residues. The CDR3 here is CASSFGSGDTQYF. Written as DNA, the CDR3 is TGTGCCAGCAGCTTCGGATCTGGAGATACGCAGTATTTT.

The genes are TRBV19 and TRBJ2-3; D may correspond to TRBD1 or TRBD2 (7 bases each). CDR1 and CDR2 (germline): LNHDA, SQIVND (reference sequence). The V end lost 7 bases, the J end lost 8 bases, and 16 bases lay between the germline ends. CDR3 length equals 13 residues. The CDR3 DNA sequence: TGTGCCAGTACCCCAGGGGGGGTTGGTACGCAGTATTTT. This translates into CASTPGGVGTQYF.

This clone was picked up a small number of times. V gene TRBV30 combines with J gene TRBJ1-5, with D unresolved. The germline V and J ends were trimmed by 0 bases and 12 bases, with 12 bases remaining between them. The CDR3 runs to 12 residues. Per the germline V gene, CDR1 is GTSNPN and CDR2 is SVGIG (reference sequence). CDR3 coding DNA: TGTGCCTGGAGTGTGGCTTCGAGGATCCAGCATTTT. It translates to CAWSVASRIQHF.

The chain has TRBV7-3 and TRBJ1-1; D is unresolved. V lost 4 bases, J lost 1 base, and 16 bases lay in between. There are 16 residues in the CDR3. Per germline, CDR1 SGHTA and CDR2 FQGTGA. CDR3 sequence reads: CASSSSVGIGNTEAFF. The DNA for the CDR3 is TGTGCCAGCAGCTCGTCGGTGGGGATCGGGAACACTGAAGCTTTCTTT.

V and J are TRBV2 and TRBJ2-3, with TRBD1 matching over 7 bases. The CDR3 consists of 13 residues. Per germline, CDR1 SNHLY and CDR2 FYNNEI. The V segment lost 8 bases and the J segment 4 bases; nucleotides outside the gene matches: 6. CDR3 in amino acids: CASDRVGADTQYF. The DNA of the CDR3 is TGTGCCAGCGACAGGGTAGGCGCAGATACGCAGTATTTT.

The gene calls are TRBV7-8 and TRBJ2-7, with 7 bases that match TRBD2. CDR1 is SGHVS, CDR2 FQNEAQ, per germline. V gave up 0 bases and J gave up 5 bases; unmatched junction bases: 10. The CDR3 contains 16 residues. CDR3: CASSLARLAGPHEQYV. DNA of the CDR3: TGTGCCAGCAGCTTAGCAAGGTTAGCGGGCCCCCACGAGCAGTACGTC.